The 32 T cell receptor beta chains below were found in one sample sequenced in a study of T cell responses to AZD1222 COVID-19 vaccine. Sequencing was performed with immunoSEQ multiplex PCR; in TCRdb, only in-frame clones are kept and a portion is missing. This sample has 65,000 or so clones, with roughly 89% found just once. The sequences come from peripheral blood, collected on day 0 of AZD1222 vaccination. The receptor set was obtained from an adult in good health.

The V and J genes are TRBV11-2 and TRBJ1-6, with unresolved D. The CDR3 is made up of 14 amino acids. Germline-derived CDR1 and CDR2 are SGHAT and FQNNGV. V lost 3 bases, J lost 7 bases, and 10 bases lay in between. The CDR3 DNA reads as TGTGCCAGCAGCTTCGGAAGGGAAAATTCACCCCTCCACTTT. This translates into CASSFGRENSPLHF.

The chain recombines TRBV28 with TRBJ2-6; D uncertain. Germline CDR1 reads MDHEN; CDR2 reads SYDVKM. The CDR3 has 16 amino acids. Trimming took off 0 bases at V and 0 bases at J, with 6 bases between the two ends. CDR3 DNA: TGTGCCAGCAGTTTATGGGGCAGCTCTGGGGCCAACGTCCTGACTTTC. It encodes CASSLWGSSGANVLTF.

The chain has TRBV6-5 and TRBJ2-7, with TRBD1 matching 10 bases. The CDR3 sequence is 16 residues long. The germline gives CDR1 MNHEY, CDR2 SVGAGI. Trimming at V came to 4 bases and at J to 1 base, leaving 7 bases not matched to a gene. The CDR3 reads CASSSPWGQGSYEQYF. The CDR3 DNA follows: TGTGCCAGCAGTTCGCCGTGGGGACAGGGGTCCTACGAGCAGTACTTC.

The chain links TRBV4-2 to TRBJ1-5; TRBD1 is a possible D gene (6 bases). CDR3 length: 16 residues. Trimming shortened V by 0 bases and J by 4 bases, and 13 bases separated the two germline ends. Germline V gene lookup returns CDR1 LGHNA and CDR2 YNFKEQ. The CDR3 DNA reads TGTGCCAGCAGCCAAGATTTTGTAGGGGGAAATCAGCCCCAGCATTTT. Protein: CASSQDFVGGNQPQHF.

The V gene is TRBV5-6, the J gene TRBJ2-7; D may be TRBD1 or TRBD2 (5 bases each). Trimming took 1 base from V and 4 from J, leaving 9 bases between them. Germline CDR1 and CDR2: SGHDT and YYEEEE. The CDR3 covers 13 residues. The CDR3 reads CASSLYGAYEQYF. In DNA, the CDR3 is TGTGCCAGCAGCTTGTACGGGGCTTACGAGCAGTACTTC.

This sequence joins TRBV7-9 and TRBJ1-4, with D unclear. Germline V gene data show CDR1 as SEHNR and CDR2 as FQNEAQ (reference sequence). Trimming took 3 bases from V and 3 from J, leaving 14 bases between them. The CDR3 totals 16 residues. The CDR3 sequence is CASSLKIAAPNEKLFF. CDR3 sequence (DNA): TGTGCCAGCAGCTTGAAGATCGCCGCCCCTAATGAAAAACTGTTTTTT. The full variable domain, rest sourced from reference TRBV7-9 and TRBJ1-4, is DTGVSQNPRHKITKRGQNVTFRCDPISEHNRLYWYRQTLGQGPEFLTYFQNEAQLEKSRLLSDRFSAERPKGSFSTLEIQRTEQGDSAMYLCASSLKIAAPNEKLFFGSGTQLSVL.

This clone has only a few counts. The rearrangement uses TRBV28 and TRBJ1-4; D gene uncertain. The CDR3 totals 16 residues. V was trimmed by 5 bases and J by 0 bases, leaving 13 bases between them. Germline-derived CDR1 and CDR2 are MDHEN and SYDVKM. The CDR3 is CASSIYFPATNEKLFF. CDR3 bases: TGTGCCAGCAGTATATACTTCCCTGCAACTAATGAAAAACTGTTTTTT.

The chain is built from TRBV19 and TRBJ1-2; TRBD1 agrees at 7 bases. Germline-derived CDR1 and CDR2 are LNHDA and SQIVND (reference sequence). This CDR3 region has 14 residues. V trimming: 6 bases; J trimming: 7 bases; junction bases outside the gene matches: 11. DNA of the CDR3: TGTGCCAGTAGGAGCATGGGACAGCAAATTGGCTACACCTTC. It encodes CASRSMGQQIGYTF.

DNA of the CDR3: TGTGCCAGCAGTTTAGGCGGCTCCTTTACTAATTCACCCCTCCACTTT. This codes for CASSLGGSFTNSPLHF. The chain is built from TRBV28 and TRBJ1-6; no reliable D call. Germline-derived CDR1 and CDR2 are MDHEN and SYDVKM. Trimming stripped 2 bases from V and 6 bases from J, with 14 bases between. The CDR3 has 16 amino acids.

This chain connects TRBV19 to TRBJ1-6; D not resolved. V lost 1 base, J lost 7 bases, and 11 bases lay in between. There are 15 residues in the CDR3. Per germline, CDR1 LNHDA and CDR2 SQIVND (reference sequence). CDR3 residues: CASSIGWVMNSPLHF. The CDR3 nucleotides are TGTGCCAGTAGTATAGGTTGGGTGATGAATTCACCCCTCCACTTT.

The chain carries TRBV3-1 (or the pseudogene TRBV3-2) and TRBJ1-2; TRBD1 might be the D (5 bases). This CDR3 region has 13 residues. CDR1 is LGHDT and CDR2 is YNNKEL in the germline V gene (reference sequence). V lost 2 bases, J lost 4 bases, and 8 bases lay in between. Here the CDR3 reads CASSQIDSYGYTF. The CDR3 nucleotides read TGTGCCAGCAGCCAAATAGACAGCTATGGCTACACCTTC.

This clone was counted between two and nine times. V gene TRBV14 combines with J gene TRBJ1-2, with D possibly being TRBD1 (5 bases). Per germline, CDR1 SGHDN and CDR2 FVKESK. The CDR3 covers 15 residues. V shed 4 bases and J shed 7 bases, with 19 bases lying between them. The CDR3 loop reads CASSPRTGGMVGYTF. The CDR3 DNA is TGTGCCAGCAGCCCCAGGACCGGGGGGATGGTTGGCTACACCTTC.

The V and J genes are TRBV11-2 and TRBJ2-5, with D tentatively TRBD1 (6 bases). The germline gives CDR1 SGHAT, CDR2 FQNNGV. Trimming removed 6 bases at V and 4 bases at J, with 18 bases between. The CDR3 sequence is 15 residues long. The CDR3 nucleotides are TGTGCCAGCAGATCGTATCGGACAGACGGAGAGACCCAGTACTTC. This gives the protein CASRSYRTDGETQYF.

The rearrangement joins TRBV2 to TRBJ1-4, with 10 bases that match TRBD1. The germline V gene has CDR1 SNHLY and CDR2 FYNNEI. The CDR3 runs 15 residues. V was pared by 7 bases and J by 8 bases, with 10 bases of the junction left unmatched. The CDR3, as DNA: TGTGCCAGCACCCGAGCAGGACAGGGGGGAGAAAAACTGTTTTTT. The encoded protein is CASTRAGQGGEKLFF.

The chain joins TRBV28 to TRBJ1-6; D is unclear. V was shortened by 6 bases and J by 8 bases, with 11 bases between the two germline ends. CDR3 length: 13 residues. The germline gives CDR1 MDHEN, CDR2 SYDVKM. Here the CDR3 reads CASSGREYSPLHF. CDR3 nucleotide sequence: TGTGCCAGCAGCGGGCGGGAGTATTCACCCCTCCACTTT.

This rearrangement joins TRBV7-8 to TRBJ1-5, with D maybe TRBD1 (6 bases). Germline V gives CDR1 SGHVS, CDR2 FQNEAQ. The CDR3 has 15 amino acids. The V end was cut by 1 base, the J end by 6 bases, with 13 bases between. CDR3 protein: CASSLVQGPSQPQHF. The CDR3 nucleotides read TGTGCCAGCAGCTTAGTACAGGGCCCTAGTCAGCCCCAGCATTTT.

In regard to this clone: Other DNA sequences within the sample encode an identical CDR3. The J gene is TRBJ2-3, the V gene TRBV11-2; D is ambiguous. CDR3 length equals 12 residues. Trimming shortened V by 2 bases and J by 0 bases, and 0 bases separated the two germline ends. Looked up from germline, CDR1 is SGHAT and CDR2 is FQNNGV. The chain's CDR3 is CASSLSTDTQYF. CDR3 nucleotide sequence: TGTGCCAGCAGCTTAAGCACAGATACGCAGTATTTT.

V usage is TRBV19 and J usage is TRBJ1-3; tentative D call: TRBD1 (6 bases). Germline-derived CDR1 and CDR2 are LNHDA and SQIVND (reference sequence). The V end lost 3 bases, the J end lost 9 bases, and 15 bases lay between the germline ends. The CDR3 is 14 amino acids. The CDR3 here is CASSIQTGEGTIYF. CDR3 nucleotides: TGTGCCAGTAGTATCCAGACAGGAGAAGGCACCATATATTTT.

The chain couples TRBV30 to TRBJ1-1; 9 positions agree with TRBD1. This CDR3 has 14 amino acids. Germline V lookup: CDR1 GTSNPN, CDR2 SVGIG (reference sequence). Trimming at V came to 5 bases and at J to 3 bases, leaving 7 bases not matched to a gene. CDR3 coding DNA: TGTGCCTGGTTGGGGACAGGGTTTTACACTGAAGCTTTCTTT. Translated, it gives CAWLGTGFYTEAFF.

This clone has only a few counts. Distinct nucleotide sequences in the sample also encode this CDR3. V usage is TRBV11-2 and J usage is TRBJ1-2, with 7 bases lining up with TRBD1. Germline loops: CDR1 SGHAT, CDR2 FQNNGV. The CDR3 has 13 residues. V lost 6 bases, J lost 3 bases, and 4 bases stayed unmatched. The CDR3 protein is CASSPGQDYGYTF. The CDR3 DNA is TGTGCCAGCAGTCCAGGACAGGACTATGGCTACACCTTC.

The chain couples TRBV28 to TRBJ1-1, with TRBD1 matching over 7 bases. The CDR3 covers 14 residues. The germline CDR1 and CDR2 sequences are MDHEN and SYDVKM. V trimming: 7 bases; J trimming: 5 bases; junction bases outside the gene matches: 10. The CDR3 spells CASTYRGGRTEAFF. CDR3 coding DNA: TGTGCCAGCACCTACAGGGGAGGGCGGACTGAAGCTTTCTTT.

This chain connects TRBV18 to TRBJ2-7; D is perhaps TRBD2 (6 bases). V lost 3 bases and J 6 bases, leaving 12 bases between the germline ends. CDR1 KGHSH and CDR2 LQKENI come from the germline V gene. The CDR3 totals 13 residues. The CDR3 protein is CASSPIRGSEQYF. The CDR3 DNA follows: TGTGCCAGCTCACCTATCCGGGGGTCCGAGCAGTACTTC. The full variable domain, with the rest looked up from reference TRBV18 and TRBJ2-7, is NAGVMQNPRHLVRRRGQEARLRCSPMKGHSHVYWYRQLPEEGLKFMVYLQKENIIDESGMPKERFSAEFPKEGPSILRIQQVVRGDSAAYFCASSPIRGSEQYFGPGTRLTVT.

This chain links TRBV2 with TRBJ2-5, with 11 bases aligning to TRBD2. CDR1 and CDR2 (germline): SNHLY, FYNNEI. This CDR3 contains 15 residues. The junction had 4 bases not matched to a gene; V was cut back by 6 bases and J by 1 base. The CDR3 coding sequence is TGTGCCAGCAGCGTAGCGGGGGGGGCCCAAGAGACCCAGTACTTC. The encoded protein is CASSVAGGAQETQYF.

Of note for this clone: The identical CDR3 is also encoded by other nucleotide sequences in the sample. The chain couples TRBV19 to TRBJ1-1; the D is unclear. Per germline, CDR1 LNHDA and CDR2 SQIVND (reference sequence). V was cut by 6 bases and J by 0 bases, with 8 bases left in between. This CDR3 spans 13 amino acids. As DNA, the CDR3 is TGTGCCAGTAGCGACCGTCTGAACACTGAAGCTTTCTTT. Protein product: CASSDRLNTEAFF.

This clone appeared a few times. This chain connects TRBV27 to TRBJ1-1, with TRBD1 matching over 10 bases. Germline V lookup: CDR1 MNHEY, CDR2 SMNVEV (reference sequence). The CDR3 covers 19 residues. J was trimmed by 1 base and V by 5 bases; bases with no gene match: 16. The CDR3 reads CASSLLPPGQGFPNTEAFF. In DNA form, the CDR3 reads TGTGCCAGCAGTCTACTACCACCGGGACAGGGGTTTCCGAACACTGAAGCTTTCTTT.

The CDR3 DNA sequence: TGTGCCACCAGTGATGTGGGGACTAGCGGGGATCCCACAGATACGCAGTATTTT. Amino acids: CATSDVGTSGDPTDTQYF. V is TRBV24-1 and J is TRBJ2-3; 13 nucleotides line up with TRBD2. J gave up 2 bases and V 3 bases, and 7 bases lay outside the gene matches. The V gene's germline CDR1 is KGHDR and CDR2 SFDVKD. This CDR3 has 18 residues.

As to this clone: The junction differs from germline at one of its ends, possibly a read error. V is TRBV5-7 and J is TRBJ1-4; D gene unclear. TRBV5-7 has ORF status, its function being uncertain. This CDR3 is 8 amino acids long. The CDR3 bases are TGTGCCAGCACACGAATGGCCTTT. This translates into CASTRMAF.

J is TRBJ2-7 and V is TRBV9; D not resolved. With 2 bases removed from V and 0 bases from J, the gap between germline ends came to 12 bases. The CDR3 is made up of 15 amino acids. The germline CDR1 and CDR2 sequences are SGDLS and YYNGEE. The CDR3 bases are TGTGCCAGCAGCGTTTCGCCATTGACCTCCTACGAGCAGTACTTC. It translates to CASSVSPLTSYEQYF.

This clone was detected only once. The chain uses TRBV9 and TRBJ1-6; D is possibly TRBD1 (5 bases). The CDR3 extends over 15 amino acids. Trimming removed 4 bases at V and 9 bases at J, with 17 bases between. Looked up from germline, CDR1 is SGDLS and CDR2 is YYNGEE. The CDR3 DNA reads as TGTGCCAGCAGCCTCAGTAGGACAATTGGTTCACCCCTCCACTTT. Its protein is CASSLSRTIGSPLHF. Using reference TRBV9 and TRBJ1-6 for the parts outside the CDR3, the full variable domain is DSGVTQTPKHLITATGQRVTLRCSPRSGDLSVYWYQQSLDQGLQFLIQYYNGEERAKGNILERFSAQQFPDLHSELNLSSLELGDSALYFCASSLSRTIGSPLHFGNGTRLTVT.

As concerns this clone: The sample holds other DNA sequences that translate to the same CDR3. The gene calls are TRBV5-1 and TRBJ1-6, with TRBD1 as a possible D gene (5 bases). This CDR3 is built from 15 residues. The V and J ends lost 0 bases and 7 bases respectively, with 11 bases between them. CDR1 and CDR2 from the germline V gene are SGHRS and YFSETQ. CDR3 protein: CASSLAGTGNSPLHF. The CDR3 coding sequence is TGCGCCAGCAGCTTGGCCGGGACCGGGAATTCACCCCTCCACTTT.

The J gene is TRBJ1-2, the V gene TRBV6-5; unclear D gene. Germline CDR1 is MNHEY and CDR2 is SVGAGI. The CDR3 has 13 amino acids. V was shortened by 8 bases and J by 3 bases, with 13 bases between the two germline ends. The CDR3: CASFLLDYYGYTF. As DNA, the CDR3 is TGTGCCAGCTTCCTTTTGGACTACTATGGCTACACCTTC.

Comments on this clone: Different DNA sequences within this sample yield the same CDR3. The chain has TRBV12-3 or TRBV12-4 and TRBJ1-2; possible D gene TRBD1, 6 bases. The germline V and J ends were trimmed by 6 bases and 8 bases, with 16 bases remaining between them. The CDR3 spans 13 residues. This CDR3 reads CASSLQGYYGYTF. CDR3 DNA: TGTGCCAGCAGCCTACAGGGTTATTACGGCTACACCTTC.